These T cell receptor beta chains were read from a single sample in a study of T-cell memory formation after mild COVID-19. TCRdb re-analysed the 5' RACE reads in MiXCR, keeping a single row per CDR3 protein. The data contain roughly 480,000 distinct CDR3 sequences, approximately 25% of them singletons. The sequenced sample consisted of PBMCs or a T cell subset sorted from them (not recorded which). The receptors come from an adult woman who had mild COVID-19 (a few samples of this study predate the infection). Cell type and time point are not known. The CDR3 runs from the conserved cysteine through the conserved F or W. D genes are given only for firm matches. Part of the rows lack a size; the others show once, few, many or a class for expanded clones.

j_gene	abundance	v_gene	d_gene	CDR3nt	CDR3aa
TRBJ2-1	.	TRBV27	TRBD2	TGTGCCAGCAGTCCCTGGGCTAGCGGGAGTGGGGCCTACAATGAGCAGTTCTTC	CASSPWASGSGAYNEQFF
TRBJ2-3	few	TRBV30	.	TGTGCCTGGAGCGGCCCGTCGGATACGCAGTATTTT	CAWSGPSDTQYF
TRBJ2-2	many	TRBV11-2	.	TGTGCCAGCAGCTTAGATAGCTCAGGGATCAGGGAGCTGTTTTTT	CASSLDSSGIRELFF
TRBJ2-1	.	TRBV7-7	.	TGTGCCAGCAGCTATTCCCCGGTGGGTCCCGGCTCCTACAATGAGCAGTTCTTC	CASSYSPVGPGSYNEQFF
TRBJ2-7	.	TRBV13	.	TGTGCCAGCAGCTTAGGAGCTAGCCAGTACTTC	CASSLGASQYF
TRBJ2-5	few	TRBV5-1	.	TGCGCCAGCAGCTTGGGGCCGGAGGAGACCCAGTACTTC	CASSLGPEETQYF
TRBJ2-7	few	TRBV5-5	.	TGTGCCAGCAGCTTGGCGGGCTACGGGCAGTACTTC	CASSLAGYGQYF
TRBJ2-7	few	TRBV5-4	TRBD1	TGTGCCAGCAGCTTCGTGGGACAGACCTACGAGCAGTACTTC	CASSFVGQTYEQYF
TRBJ1-1	few	TRBV5-1	TRBD1	TGCGCCAGCAGCACGGGGGACAGCGGTGAAGCTTTCTTT	CASSTGDSGEAFF
TRBJ2-2	few	TRBV5-1	TRBD2	TGCGCCAGCAGCTTGGTGGGGACTAGCGGGAGCAGGGAGCTGTTTTTT	CASSLVGTSGSRELFF
TRBJ2-3	few	TRBV12-3/TRBV12-4	.	TGTGCCAGCAGTGGTGGAGGGTCCCTGGCACGATATACGCAGTATTTT	CASSGGGSLARYTQYF
TRBJ2-2	few	TRBV5-1	.	TGCGCCAGCAGCCCGGGACGGTCGAACACCGGGGAGCTGTTTTTT	CASSPGRSNTGELFF
TRBJ2-3	few	TRBV2	.	TGTGCCAGCAGTGTATGGTCATCGGACACAGATACGCAGTATTTT	CASSVWSSDTDTQYF
TRBJ2-6	.	TRBV30	.	TGTGCCTGGAGTGGGAGTCGCGGGGCCAACGTCCTGACTTTC	CAWSGSRGANVLTF
TRBJ2-3	few	TRBV7-9	.	TGTGCCAGCAGCTTTATGTCGCCCACAGATACGCAGTATTTT	CASSFMSPTDTQYF
TRBJ1-5	many	TRBV5-1	.	TGCGCCAGCAGCTTGGGGGGGACTGGAAATCAGCCCCAGCATTTT	CASSLGGTGNQPQHF
TRBJ2-3	few	TRBV30	TRBD2	TGTGCCTTGGGGGGGAAGGGGACAGATACGCAGTATTTT	CALGGKGTDTQYF
TRBJ2-7	.	TRBV24-1	TRBD1	TGTGCCACCAGTGATGCTGCCCCGGGACAGGGGAACTACGAGCAGTACTTC	CATSDAAPGQGNYEQYF
TRBJ2-1	.	TRBV11-2	.	TGTGCCAGCAGCTTAGGGCAGGGGGGAAGCAATGAGCAGTTCTTC	CASSLGQGGSNEQFF
TRBJ1-2	.	TRBV7-8	.	TGTGCCAGCAGCCCAGCGGACAGAAGCCCCTATGGCTACACCTTC	CASSPADRSPYGYTF
TRBJ2-7	few	TRBV10-3	.	TGTGCCATCAGGGCGGACTGGCTAACCTACGAGCAGTACTTC	CAIRADWLTYEQYF
TRBJ2-5	many	TRBV14	TRBD2	TGTGCCAGCAGCCAAAAACTAGCGGAAGAGACCCAGTACTTC	CASSQKLAEETQYF